Each of the 21 T cell receptor beta chains below was sequenced from the same sample in a study of control samples from healthy donors and cancer patients. Profiling relied on immunoSEQ multiplex PCR, and the TCRdb table lists in-frame clones only, not all of them. The data show 60,000 to 75,000 clones, approximately 89% seen once. Sequencing was done on a sample of PBMCs. The receptor set was obtained from a man between 60 and 70 years old with colorectal cancer.

A word on this clone: This specimen includes other DNA sequences encoding the same CDR3. The chain has TRBV2 and TRBJ2-2; 7 bases map to TRBD1. The CDR3 runs 13 residues. J gave up 6 bases and V 5 bases, and 3 bases lay outside the gene matches. CDR1 is SNHLY, CDR2 FYNNEI, per germline. The CDR3: CASSPDRAGELFF. CDR3 DNA sequence: TGTGCCAGCAGTCCTGACAGGGCCGGGGAGCTGTTTTTT.

V and J are TRBV4-1 and TRBJ1-5; D might be TRBD1 (6 bases). Germline values: CDR1 MGHRA, CDR2 YSYEKL. CDR3 length equals 15 residues. V lost 0 bases to trimming and J lost 4 bases, with 10 bases between them. The CDR3: CASSQDGGLNQPQHF. The CDR3 nucleotides are TGCGCCAGCAGCCAAGATGGGGGCCTTAATCAGCCCCAGCATTTT.

J is TRBJ2-1 and V is TRBV24-1; no firm D call. The CDR3 extends over 11 amino acids. V was pared by 9 bases and J by 14 bases, with 16 bases between. Looked up from germline, CDR1 is KGHDR and CDR2 is SFDVKD. The CDR3 DNA sequence: TGTGCCACCGAATTGAACCTTAAGAAGTTCTTC. Its protein is CATELNLKKFF.

J is TRBJ1-6 and V is TRBV11-2, with D perhaps matching TRBD1 (5 bases). V was cut by 6 bases and J by 6 bases, with 18 bases left in between. The CDR3 consists of 16 residues. Germline V gene lookup returns CDR1 SGHAT and CDR2 FQNNGV. The CDR3 DNA reads TGTGCCAGCAGACAACCGGGACGACGGACTAATTCACCCCTCCACTTT. This gives the protein CASRQPGRRTNSPLHF.

The J gene is TRBJ2-1, the V gene TRBV5-4; 10 bases are a match to TRBD2. The CDR3 sequence is 19 residues long. Unmatched junction bases numbered 14, after V lost 0 bases and J lost 5 bases. The V gene's germline CDR1 is SGHNT and CDR2 YYREEE (reference sequence). CDR3 coding DNA: TGTGCCAGCAGCTTGGGGGGGACTAGCGCCCGTATGGCCCACAATGAGCAGTTCTTC. Protein sequence: CASSLGGTSARMAHNEQFF.

The sample holds one count of this clone. This chain joins TRBV6-2 or TRBV6-3 and TRBJ2-7; 9 nucleotides line up with TRBD1. This CDR3 region has 17 residues. In germline, CDR1 is MNHEY, CDR2 SVGEGT. Germline trimming cut 2 bases from V and 2 bases from J; bases unmatched to any gene: 10. The CDR3 is CASSYPPGTGFAYEQYF. The CDR3 coding sequence is TGTGCCAGCAGTTACCCCCCCGGGACAGGGTTTGCCTACGAGCAGTACTTC.

The V call is TRBV5-1, the J call TRBJ2-3; no firm D call. V was pared by 5 bases and J by 3 bases, with 13 bases between. CDR1 is SGHRS and CDR2 is YFSETQ in the germline V gene. The CDR3 is made up of 14 amino acids. Here the CDR3 DNA reads TGCGCCAGCAGTACAGACTTAGGGACAGATACGCAGTATTTT. Amino acid sequence: CASSTDLGTDTQYF.

This chain links TRBV18 with TRBJ1-3; D is perhaps TRBD1 (5 bases). With 0 bases removed from V and 0 bases from J, the gap between germline ends came to 9 bases. This CDR3 is built from 16 residues. Germline V gives CDR1 KGHSH, CDR2 LQKENI. This CDR3 is CASSPPIGHSGNTIYF. CDR3 DNA: TGTGCCAGCTCACCACCGATCGGACACTCTGGAAACACCATATATTTT.

The rearrangement links TRBV28 to TRBJ1-2; D unclear. The V and J ends lost 10 bases and 8 bases respectively, with 14 bases between them. The CDR3 contains 11 residues. Germline CDR1 reads MDHEN; CDR2 reads SYDVKM. This chain's CDR3 is CATRYRLGYTF. CDR3 DNA sequence: TGTGCCACCAGATACCGACTCGGCTACACCTTC.

The V call is TRBV19, the J call TRBJ2-2, with 7 bases matching TRBD2. The CDR3 sequence is 17 residues long. Germline CDR1 is LNHDA and CDR2 is SQIVND (reference sequence). J lost 12 bases, V lost 5 bases, and 21 bases had no gene match. CDR3 residues: CASSPSFGRGSGLQLFF. CDR3 in DNA: TGTGCCAGTAGTCCTTCTTTTGGGCGGGGGTCCGGATTGCAGCTGTTTTTT.

Comments on this clone: The same CDR3 can be traced to other DNA sequences in this sample. V is TRBV18 and J is TRBJ2-7; no definite D call. Trimming pared 2 bases from V and 3 bases from J, leaving 5 bases between. Germline V gene sequence: CDR1 KGHSH, CDR2 LQKENI. The CDR3 is 12 amino acids. The CDR3 loop reads CASSPGRYEQYF. The CDR3 nucleotides are TGTGCCAGCTCACCAGGCCGCTACGAGCAGTACTTC. The variable domain in full, with the rest retrieved from reference TRBV18 and TRBJ2-7, is NAGVMQNPRHLVRRRGQEARLRCSPMKGHSHVYWYRQLPEEGLKFMVYLQKENIIDESGMPKERFSAEFPKEGPSILRIQQVVRGDSAAYFCASSPGRYEQYFGPGTRLTVT.

The genes are TRBV9 and TRBJ1-3, with a possible D match to TRBD1 (6 bases). The CDR3 spans 15 residues. The V end was cut by 0 bases, the J end by 1 base, with 8 bases between. Germline CDR1 is SGDLS and CDR2 is YYNGEE. The CDR3 bases are TGTGCCAGCAGCGTAGAAGGGGGATCTGGAAACACCATATATTTT. This gives the protein CASSVEGGSGNTIYF.

J is TRBJ1-2 and V is TRBV2; no firm D call. The germline V and J ends were trimmed by 2 bases and 4 bases, with 5 bases remaining between them. There are 12 residues in the CDR3. Germline V gives CDR1 SNHLY, CDR2 FYNNEI. CDR3 nucleotides: TGTGCCAGCAGTGAATTGGCCTATGGCTACACCTTC. This gives the protein CASSELAYGYTF.

About this clone itself: Other DNA sequences within the sample encode an identical CDR3. This chain joins TRBV5-1 and TRBJ1-5, with D unresolved. Trimming stripped 0 bases from V and 3 bases from J, with 7 bases between. This CDR3 contains 14 residues. Germline CDR1 is SGHRS and CDR2 is YFSETQ. The CDR3 region has the DNA TGCGCCAGCAGCTTGGGCGGAGACAATCAGCCCCAGCATTTT. Its translation is CASSLGGDNQPQHF. Supplemented by reference TRBV5-1 and TRBJ1-5, the full variable domain reads KAGVTQTPRYLIKTRGQQVTLSCSPISGHRSVSWYQQTPGQGLQFLFEYFSETQRNKGNFPGRFSGRQFSNSRSEMNVSTLELGDSALYLCASSLGGDNQPQHFGDGTRLSIL.

The chain has TRBV18 and TRBJ2-3, with TRBD1 identical over 10 bases. The CDR3 spans 14 residues. Germline V gives CDR1 KGHSH, CDR2 LQKENI. V was pared by 3 bases and J by 8 bases, with 5 bases of the junction left unmatched. CDR3 amino acids: CASSPGTGDGTQYF. CDR3 in DNA: TGTGCCAGCTCACCCGGGACAGGGGACGGTACGCAGTATTTT.

V gene TRBV28 combines with J gene TRBJ1-6; D uncertain. Germline V gene data show CDR1 as MDHEN and CDR2 as SYDVKM. V lost 4 bases, J lost 4 bases, and 8 bases lay in between. The CDR3 contains 14 residues. CDR3 DNA: TGTGCCAGCAGTTGGACGGTGTATAATTCACCCCTCCACTTT. Translated: CASSWTVYNSPLHF.

This chain uses TRBV5-4 with TRBJ1-2; D is unclear. CDR1 SGHNT and CDR2 YYREEE come from the germline V gene (reference sequence). This CDR3 contains 13 residues. V gave up 0 bases and J gave up 5 bases, with 8 bases separating them. The CDR3 region is CASSLGVNYGYTF. CDR3 nucleotide sequence: TGTGCCAGCAGCTTGGGGGTGAATTATGGCTACACCTTC.

The rearrangement uses TRBV28 and TRBJ2-5, with TRBD1 matching 9 bases. This CDR3 comprises 15 residues. The J segment lost 5 bases and the V segment lost 5 bases, leaving 9 bases of the junction unmatched. CDR1 and CDR2 from the germline V gene are MDHEN and SYDVKM. CDR3 residues: CASSGAQGAGETQYF. For the CDR3, the DNA is TGTGCCAGCAGTGGAGCACAGGGGGCCGGGGAGACCCAGTACTTC.

This clone showed up just once. The chain has TRBV24-1 and TRBJ2-3; D is ambiguous. V was cut by 4 bases and J by 2 bases, with 3 bases left in between. Per the germline V gene, CDR1 is KGHDR and CDR2 is SFDVKD. The CDR3 contains 12 residues. Written as DNA, the CDR3 is TGTGCCACCAGTGACAACACAGATACGCAGTATTTT. Its translation is CATSDNTDTQYF.

The chain is built from TRBV6-5 and TRBJ1-1, with D possibly TRBD1 on 5 matching bases. Germline values: CDR1 MNHEY, CDR2 SVGAGI. V was trimmed by 2 bases and J by 4 bases, leaving 17 bases between them. CDR3 size: 16 residues. The CDR3 region is CASSYLRGGLGTEAFF. DNA of the CDR3: TGTGCCAGCAGTTACCTTAGGGGAGGGCTCGGCACTGAAGCTTTCTTT.

V usage is TRBV4-3 and J usage is TRBJ2-3; 13 nucleotides line up with TRBD2. Germline loops: CDR1 LGHNA, CDR2 YSLEER. The CDR3 runs 16 residues. The V segment lost 1 base and the J segment 4 bases; nucleotides outside the gene matches: 2. CDR3 sequence (DNA): TGCGCCAGCAGCCAAGGGACTAGCGGGGGTTCAGATACGCAGTATTTT. The encoded protein is CASSQGTSGGSDTQYF.